Listed below are T cell receptor beta chains from one sample, sequenced in a study of control samples from healthy donors and cancer patients. The assay was immunoSEQ multiplex PCR, and TCRdb's table has in-frame clones only and misses some. The repertoire has 100,000 or so clones, around nine tenths of them found once; the top ten carry 7.8%. The sample was blood. These TCRs come from a man aged 25-40 years in good health. CDR3s include the opening cysteine and the closing phenylalanine or tryptophan. Each record gives: V gene, J gene, CDR3 protein.

>TRBV6-5|TRBJ2-3
CASSRGVGDTQYF
>TRBV5-4|TRBJ2-2
CASSLAVFTGELFF
>TRBV5-6|TRBJ1-6
CASSFFPVPAGIYNSPLHF
>TRBV6-5|TRBJ1-6
CASRPDSSYNSPLHF
>TRBV11-2|TRBJ2-5
CASSFTSTAETQYF
>TRBV3-1/TRBV3-2|TRBJ2-1
CASSRQGTYNEQFF
>TRBV9|TRBJ2-3
CASSVGLAGVTDTQYF
>TRBV6-5|TRBJ2-5
CASSFRLAGGLETQYF
>TRBV5-5|TRBJ2-7
CASSPGQGPYEQYF
>TRBV18|TRBJ1-5
CASSTTRGQPQHF
>TRBV28|TRBJ2-7
CASSDRRLRSYEQYF
>TRBV7-2|TRBJ2-1
CASRGDLAKEQFF
>TRBV25-1|TRBJ1-2
CASSDGRGASYGYTF
>TRBV5-4|TRBJ1-4
CASSSKQGTNEKLFF
>TRBV6-2/TRBV6-3|TRBJ1-1
CASTPRGGWDRRSTEAFF
>TRBV25-1|TRBJ1-4
CASSEGGRGSEKLFF
>TRBV5-1|TRBJ2-1
CASSPQDQFF
>TRBV12-5|TRBJ2-1
CASGSPGPSGGYEQFF
>TRBV4-1|TRBJ2-1
CASSLSPPRFSGRLNEQFF
>TRBV5-1|TRBJ2-7
CASSLGHNEQYF
>TRBV6-5|TRBJ2-7
CASTPRDRPYEQYF
>TRBV12-3/TRBV12-4|TRBJ2-2
CASSNTGELFF
>TRBV7-2|TRBJ1-6
CASSSPGSYNSPLHF
>TRBV18|TRBJ1-1
CASSPSTVRYTEAFF
>TRBV19|TRBJ1-2
CASSIRTGGLYGYTF
>TRBV7-7|TRBJ2-3
CASSWGSTDTQYF
>TRBV14|TRBJ2-2
CASTEQGANTGELFF
>TRBV27|TRBJ1-2
CASSLSEGAGALSYGYTF
>TRBV7-3|TRBJ2-1
CASSLNPSGSSSYNEQFF
>TRBV27|TRBJ2-2
CASSLTDRVGTGELFF
>TRBV6-2/TRBV6-3|TRBJ1-1
CASSDRDEAFF
>TRBV15|TRBJ1-1
CATSTGENTEAFF
>TRBV7-2|TRBJ2-1
CASSLVRLAYNEQFF
>TRBV7-9|TRBJ2-1
CASSLGRGEQFF
>TRBV6-1|TRBJ2-5
CASSEPGGAWTQYF
>TRBV2|TRBJ1-3
CASSREGGNTIYF
>TRBV11-3|TRBJ2-1
CASSPPTPSGAYNEQFF
>TRBV30|TRBJ1-1
CALKTGTGGTEAFF
>TRBV2|TRBJ2-3
CASSRLLADTQYF
>TRBV9|TRBJ2-5
CASSEGQGAMETQYF
>TRBV5-3|TRBJ2-1
CARSLGTRGENEQFF
>TRBV10-3|TRBJ1-5
CATDGGPGNQPQHF
>TRBV9|TRBJ1-1
CASSERSTGTSSAFF
>TRBV11-2|TRBJ2-2
CASSLSGLGTGELFF
>TRBV4-2|TRBJ1-2
CASSQDQFQGRPGYTF
>TRBV19|TRBJ2-2
CASSMRQGWTGELFF